This TCR beta chain came from a study of lymphopenia after photon versus proton radiotherapy. Whole-study findings and limits: A bigger post-nadir fall in TCR diversity correlated inversely with survival time in deceased patients. After the lymphocyte nadir, photon-treated repertoires showed oligoclonal expansion, especially of CD8+ Temra cells. Only patients who died were analyzed for survival; proton advantage is unproven.

Method: immunoSEQ multiplex PCR; TCRdb's copy keeps in-frame clones and lacks some. The sample includes more than 4,000 clones, roughly 73% seen only once; the top ten take 50%. This CDR3 comprises 15 residues. The table lists this clone with a count of one. Its antigen remains unknown. This chain connects TRBV23-1 to TRBJ2-5, with D possibly called TRBD1 or TRBD2 (5 bases each). The DNA end lines up better with TRBJ2-7; the J call may be wrong. TRBV23-1 is an ORF, with its function uncertain. The receptor was isolated from a man older than 75 with esophageal cancer. Sequencing used peripheral blood, obtained from a patient treated with proton-based radiotherapy. CDR3 DNA: TGCGCCAGCAGTCAATCAGGGGACGGCTCCTACGAGCAGTACTTC. It codes for CASSQSGDGSYEQYF.